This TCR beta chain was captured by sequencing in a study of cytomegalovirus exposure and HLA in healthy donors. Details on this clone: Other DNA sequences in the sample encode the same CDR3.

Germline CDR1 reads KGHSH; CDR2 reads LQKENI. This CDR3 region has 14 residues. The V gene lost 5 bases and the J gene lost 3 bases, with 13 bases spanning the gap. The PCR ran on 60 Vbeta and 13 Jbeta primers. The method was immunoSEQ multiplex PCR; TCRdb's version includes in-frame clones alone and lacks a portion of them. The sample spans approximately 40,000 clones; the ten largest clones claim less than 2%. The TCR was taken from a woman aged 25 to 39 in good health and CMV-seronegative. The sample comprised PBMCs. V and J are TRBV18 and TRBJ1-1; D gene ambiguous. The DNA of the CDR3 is TGTGCCAGCTCAGCCACCCGCGGAGACACTGAAGCTTTCTTT. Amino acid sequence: CASSATRGDTEAFF.